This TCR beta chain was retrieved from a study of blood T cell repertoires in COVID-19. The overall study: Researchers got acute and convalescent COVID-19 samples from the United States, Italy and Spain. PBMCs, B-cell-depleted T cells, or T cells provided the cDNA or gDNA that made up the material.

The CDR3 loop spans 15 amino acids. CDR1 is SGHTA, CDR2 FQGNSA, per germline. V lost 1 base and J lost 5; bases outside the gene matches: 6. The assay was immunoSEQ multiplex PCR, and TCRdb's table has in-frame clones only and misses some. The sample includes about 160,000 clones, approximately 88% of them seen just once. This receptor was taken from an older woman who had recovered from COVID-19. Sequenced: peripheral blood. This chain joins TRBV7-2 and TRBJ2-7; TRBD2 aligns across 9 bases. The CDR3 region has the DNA TGTGCCAGCAGCTTAGGACTAGCGGAGTTTAACGAGCAGTACTTC. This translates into CASSLGLAEFNEQYF.